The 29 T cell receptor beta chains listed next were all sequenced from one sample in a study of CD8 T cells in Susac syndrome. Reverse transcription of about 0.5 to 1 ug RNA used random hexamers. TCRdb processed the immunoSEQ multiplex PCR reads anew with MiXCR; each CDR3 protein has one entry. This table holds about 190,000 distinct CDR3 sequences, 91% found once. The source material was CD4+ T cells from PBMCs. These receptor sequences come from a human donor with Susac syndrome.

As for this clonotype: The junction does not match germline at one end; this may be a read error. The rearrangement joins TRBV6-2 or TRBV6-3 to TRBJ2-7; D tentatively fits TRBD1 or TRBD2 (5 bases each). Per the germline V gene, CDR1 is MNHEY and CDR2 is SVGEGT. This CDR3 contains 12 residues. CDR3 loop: CASRQSWGFGDF. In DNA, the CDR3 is TGTGCCAGCCGCCAAAGCTGGGGGTTCGGGGACTTC.

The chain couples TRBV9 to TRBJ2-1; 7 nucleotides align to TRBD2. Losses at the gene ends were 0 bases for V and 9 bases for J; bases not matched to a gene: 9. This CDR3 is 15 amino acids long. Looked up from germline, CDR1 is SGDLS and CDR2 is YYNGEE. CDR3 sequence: CASSVDAAGWGEQFF. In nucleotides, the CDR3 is TGTGCCAGCAGCGTAGACGCAGCGGGGTGGGGTGAGCAGTTCTTC. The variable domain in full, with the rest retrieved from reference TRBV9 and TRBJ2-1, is DSGVTQTPKHLITATGQRVTLRCSPRSGDLSVYWYQQSLDQGLQFLIQYYNGEERAKGNILERFSAQQFPDLHSELNLSSLELGDSALYFCASSVDAAGWGEQFFGPGTRLTVL.

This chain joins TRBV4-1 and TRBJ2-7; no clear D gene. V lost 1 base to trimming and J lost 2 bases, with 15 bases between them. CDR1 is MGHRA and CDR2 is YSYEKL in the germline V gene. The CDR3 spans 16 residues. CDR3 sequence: CASSQGEQLSAYEQYF. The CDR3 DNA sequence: TGCGCCAGCAGCCAAGGAGAGCAGTTATCTGCCTACGAGCAGTACTTC.

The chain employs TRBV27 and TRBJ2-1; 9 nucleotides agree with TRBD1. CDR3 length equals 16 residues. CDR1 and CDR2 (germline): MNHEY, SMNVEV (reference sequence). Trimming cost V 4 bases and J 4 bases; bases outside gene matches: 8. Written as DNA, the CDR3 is TGTGCCAGCAGTTCCCCACGGGACAGGGTTTACAATGAGCAGTTCTTC. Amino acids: CASSSPRDRVYNEQFF.

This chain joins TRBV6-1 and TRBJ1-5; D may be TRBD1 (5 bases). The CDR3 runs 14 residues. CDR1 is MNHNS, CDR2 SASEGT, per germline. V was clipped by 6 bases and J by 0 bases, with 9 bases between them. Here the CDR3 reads CASRGEYSNQPQHF. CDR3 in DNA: TGTGCCAGCAGAGGGGAATATAGCAATCAGCCCCAGCATTTT.

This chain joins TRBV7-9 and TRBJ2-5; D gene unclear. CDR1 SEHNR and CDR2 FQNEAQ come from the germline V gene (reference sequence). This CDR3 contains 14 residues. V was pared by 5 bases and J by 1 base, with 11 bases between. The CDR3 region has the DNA TGTGCCAGCAGCGATCGAAGGTTCCAAGAGACCCAGTACTTC. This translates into CASSDRRFQETQYF.

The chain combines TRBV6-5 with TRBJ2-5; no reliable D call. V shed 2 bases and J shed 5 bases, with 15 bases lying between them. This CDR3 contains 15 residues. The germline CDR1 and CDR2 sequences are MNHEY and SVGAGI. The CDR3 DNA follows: TGTGCCAGCAGTTACAAAAGGAAGGATTCCGAGACCCAGTACTTC. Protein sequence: CASSYKRKDSETQYF.

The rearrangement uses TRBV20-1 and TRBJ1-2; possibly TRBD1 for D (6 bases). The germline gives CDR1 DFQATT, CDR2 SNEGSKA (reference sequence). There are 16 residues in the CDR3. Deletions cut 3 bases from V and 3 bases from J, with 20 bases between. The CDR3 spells CSASSTGSTRDYGYTF. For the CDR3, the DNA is TGCAGTGCTAGCTCCACAGGGAGTACTAGAGACTATGGCTACACCTTC.

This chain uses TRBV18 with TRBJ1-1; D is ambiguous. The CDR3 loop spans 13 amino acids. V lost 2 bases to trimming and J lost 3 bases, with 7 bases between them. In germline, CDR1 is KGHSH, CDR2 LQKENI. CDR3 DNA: TGTGCCAGCTCACCATTAGAGGACACTGAAGCTTTCTTT. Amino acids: CASSPLEDTEAFF.

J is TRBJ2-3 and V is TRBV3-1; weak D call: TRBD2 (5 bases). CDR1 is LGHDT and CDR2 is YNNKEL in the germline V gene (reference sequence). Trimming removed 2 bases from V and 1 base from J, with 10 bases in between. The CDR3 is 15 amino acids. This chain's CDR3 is CASSQLVEGTDTQYF. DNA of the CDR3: TGTGCCAGCAGCCAATTGGTGGAGGGCACAGATACGCAGTATTTT.

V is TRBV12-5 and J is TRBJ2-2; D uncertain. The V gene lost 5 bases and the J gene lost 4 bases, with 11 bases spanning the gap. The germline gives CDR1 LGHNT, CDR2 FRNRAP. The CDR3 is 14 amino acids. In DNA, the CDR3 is TGTGCTAGTGGTCCCTACTTACCCACCGGGGAGCTGTTTTTT. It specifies CASGPYLPTGELFF.

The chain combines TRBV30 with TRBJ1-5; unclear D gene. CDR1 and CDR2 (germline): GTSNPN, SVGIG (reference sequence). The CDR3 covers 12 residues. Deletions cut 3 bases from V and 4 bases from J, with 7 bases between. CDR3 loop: CAWRLGNQPQHF. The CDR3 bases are TGTGCCTGGAGGTTGGGGAATCAGCCCCAGCATTTT.

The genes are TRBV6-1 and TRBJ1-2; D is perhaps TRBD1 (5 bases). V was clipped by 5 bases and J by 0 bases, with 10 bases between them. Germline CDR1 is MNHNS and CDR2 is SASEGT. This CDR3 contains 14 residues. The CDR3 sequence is CASSTGVPNYGYTF. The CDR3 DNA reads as TGTGCCAGCAGTACAGGAGTACCTAACTATGGCTACACCTTC.

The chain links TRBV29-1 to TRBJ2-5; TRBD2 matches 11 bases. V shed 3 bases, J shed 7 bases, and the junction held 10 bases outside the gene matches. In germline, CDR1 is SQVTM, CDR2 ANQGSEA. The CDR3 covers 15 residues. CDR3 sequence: CSVDSGTSGKGTQYF. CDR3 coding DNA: TGCAGCGTTGACTCCGGGACTAGCGGAAAAGGGACCCAGTACTTC.

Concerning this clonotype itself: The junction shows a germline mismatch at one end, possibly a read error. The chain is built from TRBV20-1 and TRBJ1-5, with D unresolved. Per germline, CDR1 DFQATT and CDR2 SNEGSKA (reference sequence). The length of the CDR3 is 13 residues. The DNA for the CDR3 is TGCAGTGCGATACCGGGTGGGCCTCAGCCCCAGCTTTTT. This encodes CSAIPGGPQPQLF.

The chain's CDR3 is CASSESGGAYNEQFF. CDR3 DNA: TGTGCCAGCAGTGAGAGCGGGGGGGCGTACAATGAGCAGTTCTTC. The chain links TRBV6-1 to TRBJ2-1; 10 bases are shared with TRBD2. Germline values: CDR1 MNHNS, CDR2 SASEGT. The length of the CDR3 is 15 residues. After removal of 3 bases from V and 4 bases from J, the junction contained 3 bases not matched to a gene.

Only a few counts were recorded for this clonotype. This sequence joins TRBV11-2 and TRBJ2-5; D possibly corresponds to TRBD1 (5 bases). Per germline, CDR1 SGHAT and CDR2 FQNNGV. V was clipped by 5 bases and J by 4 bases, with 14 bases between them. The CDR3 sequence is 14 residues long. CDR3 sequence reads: CASSPTWGGETQYF. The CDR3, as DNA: TGTGCCAGCAGCCCGACCTGGGGCGGAGAGACCCAGTACTTC. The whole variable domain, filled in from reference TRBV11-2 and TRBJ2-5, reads EAGVAQSPRYKIIEKRQSVAFWCNPISGHATLYWYQQILGQGPKLLIQFQNNGVVDDSQLPKDRFSAERLKGVDSTLKIQPAKLEDSAVYLCASSPTWGGETQYFGPGTRLLVL.

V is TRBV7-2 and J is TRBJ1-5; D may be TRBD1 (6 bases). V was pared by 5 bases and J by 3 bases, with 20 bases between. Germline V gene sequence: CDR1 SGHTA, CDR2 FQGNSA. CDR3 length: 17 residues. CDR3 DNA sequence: TGTGCCAGCAGCATCTCCCGGGACATCGGTTTCAATCAGCCCCAGCATTTT. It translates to CASSISRDIGFNQPQHF.

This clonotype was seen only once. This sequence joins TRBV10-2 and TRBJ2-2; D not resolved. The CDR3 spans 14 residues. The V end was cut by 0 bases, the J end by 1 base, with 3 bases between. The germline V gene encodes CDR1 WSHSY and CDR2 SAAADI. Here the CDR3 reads CASSESMNTGELFF. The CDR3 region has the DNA TGCGCCAGCAGTGAGTCAATGAACACCGGGGAGCTGTTTTTT.

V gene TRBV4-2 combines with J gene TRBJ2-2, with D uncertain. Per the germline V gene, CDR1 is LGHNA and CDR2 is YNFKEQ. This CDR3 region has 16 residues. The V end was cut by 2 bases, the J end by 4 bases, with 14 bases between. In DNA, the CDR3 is TGTGCCAGCAGCCAATTTTTTTTCTCCGGCACCGGGGAGCTGTTTTTT. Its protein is CASSQFFFSGTGELFF.

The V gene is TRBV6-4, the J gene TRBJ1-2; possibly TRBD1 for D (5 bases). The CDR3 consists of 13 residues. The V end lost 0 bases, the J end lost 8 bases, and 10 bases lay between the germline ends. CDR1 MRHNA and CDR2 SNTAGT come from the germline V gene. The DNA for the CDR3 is TGTGCCAGCAGTGACTCGTCAGGGAGGGGCTACACCTTC. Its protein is CASSDSSGRGYTF.

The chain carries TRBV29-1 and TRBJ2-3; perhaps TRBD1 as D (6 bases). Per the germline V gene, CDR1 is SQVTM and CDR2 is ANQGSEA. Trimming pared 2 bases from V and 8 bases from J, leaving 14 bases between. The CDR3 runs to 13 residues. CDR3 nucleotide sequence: TGCAGCGTTGAAAGGGGGAAGGCCGTTACGCAGTATTTT. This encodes CSVERGKAVTQYF.

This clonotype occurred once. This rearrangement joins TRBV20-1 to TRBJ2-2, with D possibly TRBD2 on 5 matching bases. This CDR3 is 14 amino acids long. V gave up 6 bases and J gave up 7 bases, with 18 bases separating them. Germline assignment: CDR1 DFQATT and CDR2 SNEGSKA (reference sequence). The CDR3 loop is CSAATSLGNGELFF. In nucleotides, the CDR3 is TGCAGTGCCGCAACTAGTCTTGGAAACGGGGAGCTGTTTTTT.

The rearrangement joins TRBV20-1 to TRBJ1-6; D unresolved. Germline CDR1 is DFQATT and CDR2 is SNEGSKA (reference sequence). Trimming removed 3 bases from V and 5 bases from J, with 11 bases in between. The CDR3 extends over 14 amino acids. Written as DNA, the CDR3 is TGCAGTGCTAGGAAAGTAGGAAATAATTCACCCCTCCACTTT. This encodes CSARKVGNNSPLHF.

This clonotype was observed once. CDR3 DNA: TGTGCCAGCTCACCGGGAATCGACAGGGGCCACGAGCAGTACTTC. It translates to CASSPGIDRGHEQYF. This rearrangement joins TRBV18 to TRBJ2-7; 8 bases are shared with TRBD1. Germline lookup yields CDR1 KGHSH and CDR2 LQKENI. The CDR3 is 15 amino acids. V trimming: 3 bases; J trimming: 5 bases; junction bases outside the gene matches: 9.

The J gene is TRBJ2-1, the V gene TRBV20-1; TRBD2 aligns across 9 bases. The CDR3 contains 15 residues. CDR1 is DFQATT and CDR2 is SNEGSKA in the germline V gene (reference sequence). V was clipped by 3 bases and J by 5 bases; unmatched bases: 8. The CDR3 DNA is TGCAGTGCTAGGAGAGGTCTAGCGGGGCACAATGAGCAGTTCTTC. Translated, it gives CSARRGLAGHNEQFF.

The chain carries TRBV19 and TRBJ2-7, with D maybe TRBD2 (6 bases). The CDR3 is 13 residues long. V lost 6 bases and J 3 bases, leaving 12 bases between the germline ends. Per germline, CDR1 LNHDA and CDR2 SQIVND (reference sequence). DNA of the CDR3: TGTGCCAGTAGACGGGGAGGAAGCTACGAGCAGTACTTC. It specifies CASRRGGSYEQYF.

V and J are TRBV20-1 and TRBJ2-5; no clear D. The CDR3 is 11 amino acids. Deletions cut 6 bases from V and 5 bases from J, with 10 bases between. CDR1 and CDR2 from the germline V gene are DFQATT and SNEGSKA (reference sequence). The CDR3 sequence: CSAPIGETQYF. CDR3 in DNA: TGCAGTGCCCCCATAGGGGAGACCCAGTACTTC.

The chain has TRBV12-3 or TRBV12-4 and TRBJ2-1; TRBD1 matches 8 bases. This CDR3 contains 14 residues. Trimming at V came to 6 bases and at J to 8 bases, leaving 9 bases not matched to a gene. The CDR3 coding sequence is TGTGCCAGCAGCCCGGGGACAGGCCGGCATGAGCAGTTCTTC. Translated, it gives CASSPGTGRHEQFF.